One T cell receptor (beta chain) is described in this entry. Its antigen is unknown. Base qualities are not recorded, but no much larger clone differs from it by a single base. The immunoSEQ Assay, a bias-controlled multiplex PCR, was used to amplify TCRbeta CDR3 regions from genomic DNA. Turning to the authors' computational methods: The number of nucleated cells in each sample was estimated by amplification of reference gene primers within the assay. To quantify the absolute abundance of each unique TCRbeta CDR3 rearrangement, sequence reads were collapsed and filtered. For each sample, productive Simpson clonality was calculated as the square root of Simpson's diversity index over productive rearrangements. Sourced from immuneACCESS, this table was stored by TCRdb with only in-frame sequences that have V and J called. A share of the clones is absent; for the studies checked, an unresolved V gene accounts for under half, and the remainder has no known explanation. The DNA gave D and trimming, while V, J and clone size come from that table. The table for this sample lists roughly 100,000 clones; over 75% of them were counted only once. The leading ten clones occupy around 4% of the sample.

These data originate in a study of blood T cell repertoires in COVID-19 (dated by TCRdb to about 2020). Describing the broader study: The collaborator samples originated in the United States, Italy and Spain and spanned the acute and convalescent phases of COVID-19. The material from the prospective study consisted of cDNA or gDNA derived from T cells, B-cell-depleted T cells, or PBMCs. Subjects who had been exposed to COVID-19, were actively infected with it, or had recovered from it provided the deeply sampled blood TCRbeta repertoires that made up the dataset. The repertoires were released in a freely available public database meant as a resource for research on the immune response to SARS-CoV-2. Samples came from the ongoing ImmuneRACE study (first 160 participants) plus 1,254 subjects from 6 global collaborators. A de-identified subject ID, COVID-19 status, age in years and sex were almost always included in the sample metadata. Where available, HLA class I and class II types were obtained from metadata supplied by the sample provider rather than from assay-based typing. The investigation overall reported the following: How much clinical and demographic metadata was included differed by source and by participant, and the metadata was provided uncurated.

Each collaborating institution followed its own protocols to collect whole blood in K2EDTA tubes. For TCRbeta analysis, collaborators shipped samples in one of three forms: frozen whole blood, isolated PBMCs, or DNA extracted from either of those sample types. The germline V gene (reference sequence) provides CDR1 GTSNPN and CDR2 SVGIG. The V and J ends are trimmed by 2 bases and 7 bases, leaving 8 bases between them. Measured from the cysteine to the phenylalanine, the CDR3 is 11 residues long. Just the 33-base CDR3 DNA is kept, in frame starting at base 1. This sequence originates from a man in his forties or fifties with acute or convalescent COVID-19. Recombination joined TRBV30 with TRBJ1-2, and perhaps TRBD1 as D gene, on 6 matching bases. The sequenced sample was peripheral blood. The CDR3 protein sequence reads: CAWSKGGGYTF. The bases are TGTGCCTGGAGTAAAGGGGGTGGCTACACCTTC. Supplemented by the reference TRBV30 and TRBJ1-2 proteins around the CDR3, the complete variable domain is SQTIHQWPATLVQPVGSPLSLECTVEGTSNPNLYWYRQAAGRGLQLLFYSVGIGQISSEVPQNLSASRPQDRQFILSSKKLLLSDSGFYLCAWSKGGGYTFGSGTRLTVV.